Below are 11 T cell receptor beta chains sequenced from a single sample in a study of post-analysis software for immune sequencing data (dated by TCRdb to about 2015). General conclusions and limits of the study: Patients showed significantly higher frequencies than controls for five TRBV segments, among them TRBV5-6, TRBV5-1 and TRBV20-1.

These TCRs are of unknown antigen specificity. Library preparation was by PCR. Sequencing instrument: Illumina HiSeq 2500. To reduce PCR and sequencing biases, unique molecular identifiers were built into the TCR beta cDNA libraries. TCRdb reran the public reads through fastp at Q25 and MiXCR, keeping productive beta chains. Rows with a matching CDR3 protein are joined into one entry that keeps the most common DNA and genes. The sample has hundreds of thousands of distinct CDR3 sequences on record, less than 35% of them singletons. Jointly, the top ten make up approximately 0.55% of the sample. Specimen: blood. These receptors came from a girl aged 5 to 17 with multiple sclerosis.

This clonotype was seen ten or more times. The V and J genes are TRBV7-2 and TRBJ2-7; 10 positions match TRBD2. Trimming removed 5 bases from V and 3 bases from J; junction bases left unmatched: 1. CDR1 is SGHTA and CDR2 is FQGNSA in the germline V gene. There are 13 residues in the CDR3. The CDR3 nucleotides are TGTGCCAGCAGCCGGACTAGCGGCTACGAGCAGTACTTC. It yields the protein CASSRTSGYEQYF.

This clonotype was counted a few times. The chain carries TRBV6-2 or TRBV6-3 and TRBJ2-5; 8 positions agree with TRBD1. V was pared by 6 bases and J by 2 bases, with 5 bases of the junction left unmatched. Germline values: CDR1 MNHEY, CDR2 SVGEGT. The CDR3 is made up of 14 amino acids. CDR3 residues: CASSKDRAQETQYF. The CDR3, as DNA: TGTGCCAGCAGCAAGGACAGGGCACAAGAGACCCAGTACTTC.

This clonotype was found once. The rearrangement links TRBV4-1 to TRBJ1-1, with D perhaps TRBD1 (6 bases). V was trimmed by 0 bases and J by 6 bases, leaving 17 bases between them. CDR1 is MGHRA, CDR2 YSYEKL, per germline. The CDR3 consists of 16 residues. The CDR3 bases are TGCGCCAGCAGCCAAGATCCTTTCGGGGGCGCCTCTGAAGCTTTCTTT. Protein product: CASSQDPFGGASEAFF.

The genes are TRBV19 and TRBJ2-3, with 8 bases fitting TRBD2. The CDR3 totals 15 residues. Germline CDR1 and CDR2: LNHDA and SQIVND (reference sequence). V dropped 5 bases and J dropped 6; count of bases not matched to a gene: 10. The CDR3 loop reads CASSEGEREWDTQYF. The CDR3 region has the DNA TGTGCCAGTAGTGAGGGGGAGCGGGAGTGGGATACGCAGTATTTT.

This clonotype has just a few counts. The rearrangement links TRBV20-1 to TRBJ2-2; 9 nucleotides align to TRBD2. Trimming cost V 3 bases and J 3 bases; bases outside gene matches: 2. The germline V gene has CDR1 DFQATT and CDR2 SNEGSKA (reference sequence). This CDR3 has 14 residues. CDR3 loop: CSASLAGYTGELFF. The CDR3 nucleotides read TGCAGTGCTAGTCTAGCGGGATACACCGGGGAGCTGTTTTTT.

The chain carries TRBV20-1 and TRBJ2-1; TRBD1 is a possible D gene (5 bases). V gave up 0 bases and J gave up 0 bases, with 6 bases separating them. CDR3 length equals 14 residues. Germline V lookup: CDR1 DFQATT, CDR2 SNEGSKA (reference sequence). CDR3 loop: CSARDQGSYNEQFF. In DNA form, the CDR3 reads TGCAGTGCTAGAGATCAGGGCTCCTACAATGAGCAGTTCTTC.

The chain employs TRBV20-1 and TRBJ2-1; tentatively, D is TRBD1 or TRBD2 (5 bases each). The end of the DNA is better explained by TRBJ2-7, so the J call may be wrong. The CDR3 extends over 17 amino acids. CDR1 is DFQATT, CDR2 SNEGSKA, per germline (reference sequence). Here the CDR3 DNA reads TGCAGTGCTAGAGTTACGGGGCTTGTTGAGGGGTACAATGAGCAGTACTTC. It specifies CSARVTGLVEGYNEQYF.

The chain carries TRBV5-1 and TRBJ2-1; D gene uncertain. Trimming pared 0 bases from V and 9 bases from J, leaving 13 bases between. Germline V CDR1 and CDR2: SGHRS, YFSETQ. The CDR3 is 14 amino acids. The CDR3 DNA reads TGCGCCAGCAGCTTGGGTATCTCCCGGAGTGAGCAGTTCTTC. The encoded protein is CASSLGISRSEQFF.

The rearrangement joins TRBV7-2 to TRBJ1-6; D is unresolved. There are 17 residues in the CDR3. V was pared by 4 bases and J by 0 bases, with 13 bases between. Germline CDR1 SGHTA, CDR2 FQGNSA. The CDR3 DNA reads TGTGCCAGCAGCTCCGGACGGGGAAGCTCCTATAATTCACCCCTCCACTTT. Encoded protein: CASSSGRGSSYNSPLHF. Drawing the rest from reference TRBV7-2 and TRBJ1-6, the complete variable domain is GAGVSQSPSNKVTEKGKDVELRCDPISGHTALYWYRQSLGQGLEFLIYFQGNSAPDKSGLPSDRFSAERTGGSVSTLTIQRTQQEDSAVYLCASSSGRGSSYNSPLHFGNGTRLTVT.

This clonotype has more than one count but fewer than ten. The chain uses TRBV12-3 or TRBV12-4 and TRBJ2-3; no reliable D call. CDR3 length equals 11 residues. V was shortened by 2 bases and J by 12 bases, with 9 bases between the two germline ends. CDR3 region: CASSLTRLQYF. The CDR3 bases are TGTGCCAGCAGTTTAACGAGACTTCAGTATTTT.

The chain employs TRBV9 and TRBJ2-4; no clear D. Germline V gives CDR1 SGDLS, CDR2 YYNGEE. CDR3 size: 13 residues. The germline V and J ends were trimmed by 0 bases and 6 bases, with 7 bases remaining between them. The CDR3: CASSVGKGNIQYF. DNA of the CDR3: TGTGCCAGCAGCGTAGGGAAGGGAAACATTCAGTACTTC.